The 32 T cell receptor beta chains given below trace back to one sample, sequenced in a study of cytomegalovirus exposure and HLA in healthy donors (dated by TCRdb to about 2017). Library preparation was by the immunoSEQ multiplex PCR assay. For the multiplex PCR, a mixture combining 60 forward primers for TCR Vbeta segments and 13 reverse primers for TCR Jbeta segments was used. TCRdb retrieved this table from immuneACCESS and kept in-frame rearrangements only. Not all clones are present; in checked studies, unresolved V genes account for under half, and no reason is known for the remainder. For this sample the table gives 150,000 to 180,000 clones, of which around 79% were detected only once. Approximately 3% of the sample comes from the top ten. Material: PBMCs. Receptors were obtained from a man between 18 and 35 years old in good health and CMV-seronegative.

The chain carries TRBV6-5 and TRBJ2-1; 9 bases agree with TRBD1. The CDR3 contains 13 residues. The J segment lost 6 bases and the V segment lost 4 bases, leaving 1 base of the junction unmatched. Per the germline V gene, CDR1 is MNHEY and CDR2 is SVGAGI. CDR3 amino acids: CASSWGQGNEQFF. The DNA for the CDR3 is TGTGCCAGCAGTTGGGGACAGGGCAATGAGCAGTTCTTC.

This chain uses TRBV19 with TRBJ2-4, with TRBD1 matching over 8 bases. Germline trimming cut 1 base from V and 0 bases from J; bases unmatched to any gene: 2. The CDR3 spans 16 residues. The germline CDR1 and CDR2 sequences are LNHDA and SQIVND (reference sequence). DNA for the CDR3: TGTGCCAGTAGTATAGGGACAGGGCTAGCCAAAAACATTCAGTACTTC. The encoded protein is CASSIGTGLAKNIQYF.

The rearrangement uses TRBV6-5 and TRBJ1-1, with 8 bases identical to TRBD1. The CDR3 covers 13 residues. J lost 4 bases, V lost 3 bases, and 1 base had no gene match. Looked up from germline, CDR1 is MNHEY and CDR2 is SVGAGI. In nucleotides, the CDR3 is TGTGCCAGCAGTTATACAGGGGGCACTGAAGCTTTCTTT. Translation gives CASSYTGGTEAFF.

Only a few counts were recorded for this clone. The chain carries TRBV7-2 and TRBJ2-7, with TRBD1 matching over 8 bases. J was trimmed by 3 bases and V by 5 bases; bases with no gene match: 9. From germline, CDR1 is SGHTA and CDR2 FQGNSA. The length of the CDR3 is 15 residues. This CDR3 reads CASSRQGTRYYEQYF. CDR3 coding DNA: TGTGCCAGCAGCAGACAGGGGACAAGGTACTACGAGCAGTACTTC.

This rearrangement joins TRBV6-1 to TRBJ2-7; a possible D gene is TRBD1 (6 bases). The CDR3 runs 15 residues. From germline, CDR1 is MNHNS and CDR2 SASEGT. V gave up 3 bases and J gave up 7 bases, with 19 bases separating them. The CDR3 reads CASSEVALGAREQYF. DNA for the CDR3: TGTGCCAGCAGTGAGGTGGCATTGGGGGCCCGAGAGCAGTACTTC.

This rearrangement joins TRBV7-9 to TRBJ2-5; 11 bases line up with TRBD2. Per the germline V gene, CDR1 is SEHNR and CDR2 is FQNEAQ (reference sequence). There are 14 residues in the CDR3. Germline trimming cut 3 bases from V and 8 bases from J; bases unmatched to any gene: 5. CDR3 sequence (DNA): TGTGCCAGCAGCTTTAGCGGGGGGGGGTCAACCCAGTACTTC. This sequence encodes CASSFSGGGSTQYF.

This clone appeared a few times. The chain has TRBV28 and TRBJ2-6; D perhaps matches TRBD1 (6 bases). The CDR3 runs 15 residues. Germline V gene data show CDR1 as MDHEN and CDR2 as SYDVKM. V lost 5 bases, J lost 1 base, and 9 bases lay in between. As DNA, the CDR3 is TGTGCCAGCAGTATTACAGGGTCTGGGGCCAACGTCCTGACTTTC. Its translation: CASSITGSGANVLTF.

The chain recombines TRBV7-2 with TRBJ1-2; D is unclear. The CDR3 runs 14 residues. Trimming cost V 1 base and J 4 bases, with 10 bases left between them. CDR1 SGHTA and CDR2 FQGNSA come from the germline V gene. The CDR3 protein is CASSLDPTIYGYTF. The CDR3 coding sequence is TGTGCCAGCAGCTTAGATCCCACAATCTATGGCTACACCTTC.

Only a few counts were recorded for this clone. This chain uses TRBV5-1 with TRBJ1-2; 9 nucleotides align to TRBD1. V was clipped by 4 bases and J by 4 bases; unmatched bases: 5. The CDR3 sequence is 14 residues long. Germline lookup yields CDR1 SGHRS and CDR2 YFSETQ. The chain's CDR3 is CASSDPGQGYGYTF. CDR3 bases: TGCGCCAGCAGCGATCCGGGACAGGGCTATGGCTACACCTTC.

This sequence joins TRBV6-1 and TRBJ1-3; 7 bases are a match to TRBD1. The CDR3 loop spans 14 amino acids. V dropped 5 bases and J dropped 8; count of bases not matched to a gene: 9. CDR1 and CDR2 from the germline V gene are MNHNS and SASEGT. CDR3 sequence reads: CASSQRQGRDTIYF. In DNA form, the CDR3 reads TGTGCCAGCAGTCAGCGACAGGGCCGGGACACCATATATTTT.

The rearrangement uses TRBV6-8 and TRBJ2-1, with D perhaps matching TRBD2 (7 bases). The CDR3 totals 17 residues. Trimming pared 5 bases from V and 2 bases from J, leaving 19 bases between. CDR1 is MNHGY and CDR2 is SAAAGT in the germline V gene. The CDR3 coding sequence is TGTGCCAGCAGTAATAGGGGGGGGGCCGGTCCCTACAATGAGCAGTTCTTC. Translated, it gives CASSNRGGAGPYNEQFF.

This clone was found a few times. The V gene is TRBV4-1, the J gene TRBJ1-6, with D perhaps matching TRBD1 (5 bases). The CDR3 spans 16 residues. Per the germline V gene, CDR1 is MGHRA and CDR2 is YSYEKL. Trimming removed 0 bases from V and 6 bases from J, with 12 bases in between. This CDR3 is CASSQDQRGSNSPLHF. The CDR3 DNA reads as TGCGCCAGCAGCCAAGATCAAAGGGGCTCTAATTCACCCCTCCACTTT.

The chain employs TRBV19 and TRBJ1-5; tentative D call: TRBD1 (5 bases). Trimming stripped 7 bases from V and 4 bases from J, with 11 bases between. The V gene's germline CDR1 is LNHDA and CDR2 SQIVND (reference sequence). The CDR3 sequence is 13 residues long. Here the CDR3 reads CASKGALNQPQHF. For the CDR3, the DNA is TGTGCCAGTAAAGGGGCTTTAAATCAGCCCCAGCATTTT.

This chain uses TRBV19 with TRBJ2-2; D unclear. The V gene lost 7 bases and the J gene lost 5 bases, with 14 bases spanning the gap. The germline V gene has CDR1 LNHDA and CDR2 SQIVND (reference sequence). This CDR3 is built from 14 residues. CDR3 amino acids: CASKSERRTGELFF. CDR3 DNA: TGTGCCAGTAAATCGGAGAGGCGGACCGGGGAGCTGTTTTTT.

This clone was seen a few times. The rearrangement joins TRBV5-1 to TRBJ2-7; no definite D call. Germline loops: CDR1 SGHRS, CDR2 YFSETQ. Trimming removed 4 bases at V and 0 bases at J, with 14 bases between. CDR3 length: 15 residues. CDR3 sequence: CASSPDMRGSYEQYF. CDR3 nucleotides: TGCGCCAGCAGCCCCGATATGCGTGGCTCCTACGAGCAGTACTTC.

The chain recombines TRBV6-5 with TRBJ1-1; 7 positions match TRBD1. CDR3 length: 15 amino acids. Germline-derived CDR1 and CDR2 are MNHEY and SVGAGI. J lost 4 bases, V lost 1 base, and 6 bases had no gene match. This CDR3 is CASSYLTHRGTEAFF. The CDR3 DNA sequence: TGTGCCAGCAGTTACTTAACACACAGGGGCACTGAAGCTTTCTTT.

This clone was observed a few times. Relative to the germline gene, one junction end is altered; a read error may explain this. The chain is built from TRBV28 and TRBJ2-4; possibly TRBD1 for D (5 bases). The germline gives CDR1 MDHEN, CDR2 SYDVKM. The CDR3 spans 19 residues. The DNA of the CDR3 is TGTGCCAGCAGTTTGTCGACAGCCGTTTCCACGGCAGCCAAAAACAGTCAGTACTTC. Translating gives CASSLSTAVSTAAKNSQYF. Variable domain in full (rest from reference TRBV28 and TRBJ2-4): DVKVTQSSRYLVKRTGEKVFLECVQDMDHENMFWYRQDPGLGLRLIYFSYDVKMKEKGDIPEGYSVSREKKERFSLILESASTNQTSMYLCASSLSTAVSTAAKNSQYFGAGTRLSVL.

V is TRBV2 and J is TRBJ2-2, with TRBD2 matching 7 bases. The germline V gene encodes CDR1 SNHLY and CDR2 FYNNEI. V dropped 8 bases and J dropped 0; count of bases not matched to a gene: 6. CDR3 size: 15 residues. The CDR3 protein is CASGGDFPNTGELFF. CDR3 DNA sequence: TGTGCCAGCGGGGGGGACTTCCCGAACACCGGGGAGCTGTTTTTT. The variable domain in full, with the rest retrieved from reference TRBV2 and TRBJ2-2, is EPEVTQTPSHQVTQMGQEVILRCVPISNHLYFYWYRQILGQKVEFLVSFYNNEISEKSEIFDDQFSVERPDGSNFTLKIRSTKLEDSAMYFCASGGDFPNTGELFFGEGSRLTVL.

V usage is TRBV29-1 and J usage is TRBJ1-1, with D maybe TRBD1 (5 bases). The CDR3 contains 14 residues. V was shortened by 7 bases and J by 1 base, with 16 bases between the two germline ends. Germline CDR1 SQVTM, CDR2 ANQGSEA. The CDR3 loop reads CSGIPGRWNTEAFF. CDR3 DNA sequence: TGCAGCGGGATCCCAGGGAGGTGGAACACTGAAGCTTTCTTT.

This sequence joins TRBV5-8 and TRBJ1-3; 11 bases align to TRBD1. The CDR3 is made up of 15 amino acids. Germline CDR1 and CDR2: SGHTS and YDEGEE. With 4 bases clipped from V and 4 bases from J, the junction kept 4 bases outside the gene matches. The CDR3: CASSRGQGDGNTIYF. In nucleotides, the CDR3 is TGTGCCAGCAGCCGGGGACAGGGGGACGGAAACACCATATATTTT. The variable domain in full, completed from reference TRBV5-8 and TRBJ1-3, reads EAGVTQSPTHLIKTRGQQATLRCSPISGHTSVYWYQQALGLGLQFLLWYDEGEERNRGNFPPRFSGRQFPNYSSELNVNALELEDSALYLCASSRGQGDGNTIYFGEGSWLTVV.

This sequence joins TRBV10-3 and TRBJ1-5; the D gene is possibly TRBD1 (5 bases). Trimming removed 6 bases from V and 3 bases from J, with 12 bases in between. The length of the CDR3 is 14 residues. From germline, CDR1 is ENHRY and CDR2 SYGVKD. For the CDR3, the DNA is TGTGCCATCAGCGCCGGACAATACAATCAGCCCCAGCATTTT. This translates into CAISAGQYNQPQHF.

The chain is built from TRBV29-1 and TRBJ1-3; possibly TRBD1 for D (6 bases). This CDR3 has 17 amino acids. Per the germline V gene, CDR1 is SQVTM and CDR2 is ANQGSEA. V was shortened by 4 bases and J by 2 bases, with 21 bases between the two germline ends. Here the CDR3 reads CSVGNSPGTNAGNTIYF. CDR3 DNA sequence: TGCAGCGTTGGGAATAGCCCCGGGACAAACGCTGGAAACACCATATATTTT. Variable domain in full (rest from reference TRBV29-1 and TRBJ1-3): SAVISQKPSRDICQRGTSLTIQCQVDSQVTMMFWYRQQPGQSLTLIATANQGSEATYESGFVIDKFPISRPNLTFSTLTVSNMSPEDSSIYLCSVGNSPGTNAGNTIYFGEGSWLTVV.

This clone was found once. V is TRBV7-3 and J is TRBJ1-1, with 8 bases identical to TRBD1. The germline CDR1 and CDR2 sequences are SGHTA and FQGTGA. The CDR3 sequence is 14 residues long. J gave up 4 bases and V 7 bases, and 8 bases lay outside the gene matches. The CDR3 spells CASKPDRESTEAFF. Written as DNA, the CDR3 is TGTGCCAGCAAGCCGGACAGGGAGAGCACTGAAGCTTTCTTT.

The chain employs TRBV20-1 and TRBJ2-7, with TRBD1 matching over 7 bases. The V gene's germline CDR1 is DFQATT and CDR2 SNEGSKA (reference sequence). The J segment lost 7 bases and the V segment lost 6 bases, leaving 6 bases of the junction unmatched. The CDR3 length is 11 residues. The CDR3 DNA is TGCAGTGCAGGGACAGTTTGGGAGCAGTACGTC. It yields the protein CSAGTVWEQYV.

The chain combines TRBV5-6 with TRBJ2-5; possibly TRBD2 for D (6 bases). The CDR3 length is 15 residues. Trimming took 0 bases from V and 5 from J, leaving 14 bases between them. In germline, CDR1 is SGHDT, CDR2 YYEEEE. CDR3: CASSLDNLGGETQYF. CDR3 nucleotide sequence: TGTGCCAGCAGCTTGGACAATCTAGGAGGGGAGACCCAGTACTTC.

The gene calls are TRBV9 and TRBJ2-6, with TRBD1 matching over 9 bases. There are 17 residues in the CDR3. Germline-derived CDR1 and CDR2 are SGDLS and YYNGEE. Trimming removed 0 bases from V and 2 bases from J; junction bases left unmatched: 3. CDR3 DNA sequence: TGTGCCAGCAGCGTAGAGTACAGGGGGCCTGGGGCCAACGTCCTGACTTTC. Residues: CASSVEYRGPGANVLTF. The full variable domain, with the rest looked up from reference TRBV9 and TRBJ2-6, is DSGVTQTPKHLITATGQRVTLRCSPRSGDLSVYWYQQSLDQGLQFLIQYYNGEERAKGNILERFSAQQFPDLHSELNLSSLELGDSALYFCASSVEYRGPGANVLTFGAGSRLTVL.

This sequence joins TRBV2 and TRBJ2-2; 9 nucleotides match TRBD1. The V gene's germline CDR1 is SNHLY and CDR2 FYNNEI. Trimming cost V 6 bases and J 6 bases; bases outside gene matches: 5. The CDR3 runs to 14 residues. CDR3 in DNA: TGTGCCAGCAGGAGGACAGGGGTGTCCGGGGAGCTGTTTTTT. It is translated as CASRRTGVSGELFF.

The chain joins TRBV27 to TRBJ2-7, with D perhaps matching TRBD1 (7 bases). The CDR3 loop spans 15 amino acids. Per germline, CDR1 MNHEY and CDR2 SMNVEV (reference sequence). V lost 5 bases and J 5 bases, leaving 19 bases between the germline ends. DNA for the CDR3: TGTGCCAGCAGTCTCACAGGGGAGGCTTTGAACGAGCAGTACGTC. Translating it yields CASSLTGEALNEQYV.

The rearrangement uses TRBV6-5 and TRBJ2-5, with TRBD2 matching 10 bases. Germline trimming cut 5 bases from V and 4 bases from J; bases unmatched to any gene: 4. Germline lookup yields CDR1 MNHEY and CDR2 SVGAGI. The CDR3 covers 14 residues. The CDR3 protein is CASSLLAGVETQYF. The CDR3 bases are TGTGCCAGCAGTCTCCTAGCGGGGGTAGAGACCCAGTACTTC.

This clone was observed a few times. The CDR3 is CASRLTRPDYGYTF. In nucleotides, the CDR3 is TGTGCCAGCAGGCTAACGAGGCCCGACTATGGCTACACCTTC. The chain uses TRBV2 and TRBJ1-2; D is unclear. This CDR3 region has 14 residues. The germline V and J ends were trimmed by 6 bases and 3 bases, with 14 bases remaining between them. Germline V lookup: CDR1 SNHLY, CDR2 FYNNEI.

The chain uses TRBV6-1 and TRBJ2-3; D is uncertain. The V end lost 2 bases, the J end lost 1 base, and 7 bases lay between the germline ends. The length of the CDR3 is 14 residues. Looked up from germline, CDR1 is MNHNS and CDR2 is SASEGT. The CDR3 nucleotides are TGTGCCAGCAGTGAACAGCAGGGCACAGATACGCAGTATTTT. It translates to CASSEQQGTDTQYF.

DNA for the CDR3: TGTGCCAGCAGCTTAGTACTAGCGGGCCAAGAGACCCAGTACTTC. This codes for CASSLVLAGQETQYF. This chain uses TRBV11-1 with TRBJ2-5; 9 bases are shared with TRBD2. The CDR3 extends over 15 amino acids. Germline V gene data show CDR1 as SGHAT and CDR2 as FQDESV (reference sequence). V was clipped by 1 base and J by 1 base; unmatched bases: 1. The full variable domain, its missing parts supplied by reference TRBV11-1 and TRBJ2-5, is EAEVAQSPRYKITEKSQAVAFWCDPISGHATLYWYRQILGQGPELLVQFQDESVVDDSQLPKDRFSAERLKGVDSTLKIQPAELGDSAMYLCASSLVLAGQETQYFGPGTRLLVL.